Here is one TCR beta chain with its context. Time point given: healthy volunteer bleed at 2 weeks. The authors' total RNA extraction used unfractionated whole blood. The data derive from a study of human T cells and chemical hapten exposure. In the original workflow: TCRs per sample had a median of approximately 98,000 and ranged from about 23,224 to 690,600. Each CDR3 protein is one row after TCRdb ran MiXCR on the RACE reads. These V and J calls rely on TCRdb rather than the paper's analysis. The sample has roughly 100,000 distinct CDR3 sequences, about 8.7% seen once. Germline V lookup: CDR1 SGHAT, CDR2 FQNNGV. CDR3 length: 15 residues. After removal of 5 bases from V and 0 bases from J, the junction contained 3 bases not matched to a gene.

The V call is TRBV11-2, the J call TRBJ2-1, with 8 positions matching TRBD2. Sequencing used whole blood. The origin of this receptor is a female donor in good health. Some clones in this sample may be carry-over from other donors' samples. The CDR3 DNA reads as TGTGCCAGCAGCAGCACTAGCGGCTCCTACAATGAGCAGTTCTTC. Encoded protein: CASSSTSGSYNEQFF.